This T cell receptor (beta chain) is from a study of shared clonotypes between healthy human individuals. About the study: There were three CD4 naive, three CD4 memory, two CD8 naive and one CD8 memory plates per donor. General study findings and limits: Naive subsets generally had larger estimated richness than memory subsets. Across a handful of donors, naive CD4 shared 5% to 5.5%, naive CD8 3.5% to 4%, memory CD4 about 2.5%, memory CD8 0.4%.

Concerning this clone: The antigen is not known.

In the naive CD8 group, cells lacked CD45RO and were positively selected for CCR7, so terminally differentiated effector memory CD45RA+ cells were left out. Germline V gene lookup returns CDR1 SGHVS and CDR2 FQNEAQ. V shed 5 bases and J 3 bases; nucleotides not matched to a gene: 5. The CDR3 contains 15 residues. The authors distributed each subset's genomic DNA evenly over several immunoSEQ plates. This table comes from immunoSEQ multiplex PCR, and its TCRdb copy is limited to in-frame clones, with some not included. Altogether hundreds of thousands of clones are present, about 98% being singletons, with the ten largest covering more than 0.3%.

This chain uses TRBV7-8 with TRBJ2-5; the match to TRBD2 covers 11 bases. The source of this sequence is a young man in good health. The sample taken for sequencing was naive CD8+ T cells sorted from blood. Here the CDR3 DNA reads TGTGCCAGCAGCATGGGACTAGCGGAAAAAGAGACCCAGTACTTC. Protein sequence: CASSMGLAEKETQYF.